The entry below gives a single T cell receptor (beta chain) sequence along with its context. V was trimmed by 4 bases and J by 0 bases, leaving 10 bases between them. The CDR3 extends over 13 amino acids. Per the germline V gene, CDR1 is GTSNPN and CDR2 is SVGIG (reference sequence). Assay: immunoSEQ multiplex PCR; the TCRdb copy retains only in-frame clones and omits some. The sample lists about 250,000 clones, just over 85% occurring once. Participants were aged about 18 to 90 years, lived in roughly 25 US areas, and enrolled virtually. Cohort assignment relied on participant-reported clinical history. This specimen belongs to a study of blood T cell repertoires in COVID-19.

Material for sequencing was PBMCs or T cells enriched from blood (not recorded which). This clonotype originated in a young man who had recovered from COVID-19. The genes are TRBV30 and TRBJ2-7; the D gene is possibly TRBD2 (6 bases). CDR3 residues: CAWNEGGSYEQYF. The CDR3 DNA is TGTGCCTGGAATGAGGGAGGCTCCTACGAGCAGTACTTC. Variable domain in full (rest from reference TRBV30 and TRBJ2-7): SQTIHQWPATLVQPVGSPLSLECTVEGTSNPNLYWYRQAAGRGLQLLFYSVGIGQISSEVPQNLSASRPQDRQFILSSKKLLLSDSGFYLCAWNEGGSYEQYFGPGTRLTVT.